The rows below give T cell receptor beta chains drawn from one sample of a study of shared clonotypes between healthy human individuals. The assay was immunoSEQ multiplex PCR, and TCRdb's table has in-frame clones only and misses some. In the table there are about 700,000 clones, around 90% of which are singletons. Source material: naive CD8+ T cells sorted from blood. The receptors were sampled from a man aged 25-45 years in good health. CDR3s include the opening cysteine and the closing phenylalanine or tryptophan. A D gene is named only where the DNA matches it firmly. Not all rows give a size; the values are once, few, many and, for expanded clones, a class.

size: NA; D: TRBD2; J: TRBJ2-7; V: TRBV6-5; DNA: TGTGCCAGCACCCCAACTAGCGGGAGTATCAACGAGCAGTACTTC; CDR3: CASTPTSGSINEQYF
size: NA; D: TRBD1; J: TRBJ2-2; V: TRBV11-2; DNA: TGTGCCAGCAGCCTGATACAGGGGGAGTCCGGGGAGCTGTTTTTT; CDR3: CASSLIQGESGELFF
size: NA; D: TRBD2; J: TRBJ2-1; V: TRBV4-3; DNA: TGCGCCAGCAGCCAGGGACTAGCGCCCCACAATGAGCAGTTCTTC; CDR3: CASSQGLAPHNEQFF
size: NA; D: TRBD2; J: TRBJ2-5; V: TRBV2; DNA: TGTGCCAGCGAAACTAGCGGCCCGCAAGAGACCCAGTACTTC; CDR3: CASETSGPQETQYF
size: NA; D: NA; J: TRBJ2-7; V: TRBV9; DNA: TGTGCCAGCAGCGTAGATGAACTAGGCTCCTACGAGCAGTACTTC; CDR3: CASSVDELGSYEQYF
size: NA; D: NA; J: TRBJ2-7; V: TRBV7-2; DNA: TGTGCCAGCAGCTTAGAGCCTAGTCGGGCTTCCGAGCAGTACTTC; CDR3: CASSLEPSRASEQYF
size: NA; D: NA; J: TRBJ1-2; V: TRBV6-1; DNA: TGTGCCAGCAGTGACTCCCCCGGCCCCGGATATGGCTACACCTTC; CDR3: CASSDSPGPGYGYTF
size: NA; D: NA; J: TRBJ2-1; V: TRBV28; DNA: TGTGCCAGCAGCCTTTCCTCCTACAATGAGCAGTTCTTC; CDR3: CASSLSSYNEQFF
size: NA; D: TRBD1; J: TRBJ2-7; V: TRBV27; DNA: TGTGCCAGCAGATCGGACAGGCGATACGAGCAGTACTTC; CDR3: CASRSDRRYEQYF
size: NA; D: TRBD1; J: TRBJ1-2; V: TRBV6-1; DNA: TGTGCCAGCAGCCAGACAGGGAACTATGGCTACACCTTC; CDR3: CASSQTGNYGYTF
size: NA; D: NA; J: TRBJ2-2; V: TRBV7-6; DNA: TGTGCCAGCAGCTTAGCTCCGAACACCGGGGAGCTGTTTTTT; CDR3: CASSLAPNTGELFF
size: NA; D: TRBD1; J: TRBJ1-1; V: TRBV7-8; DNA: TGTGCCAGCAGCTTAGGACTGGGGACAGGCCGTGCGGGAGCTTTCTTT; CDR3: CASSLGLGTGRAGAFF
size: NA; D: NA; J: TRBJ2-2; V: TRBV5-4; DNA: TGTGCCAGCAGCTCGTTAGCGGAACTGAACACCGGGGAGCTGTTTTTT; CDR3: CASSSLAELNTGELFF
size: NA; D: TRBD1; J: TRBJ1-3; V: TRBV2; DNA: TGTGCCAGCAGTCCGGTGGTGGACAGGGGAGATGGAAACACCATATATTTT; CDR3: CASSPVVDRGDGNTIYF
size: NA; D: NA; J: TRBJ2-7; V: TRBV27; DNA: TGTGCCAGCAGTTTAGCGGGAACCTACGAGCAGTACTTC; CDR3: CASSLAGTYEQYF
size: NA; D: NA; J: TRBJ2-2; V: TRBV9; DNA: TGTGCCAGCAGCCTGGACACGAACACCGGGGAGCTGTTTTTT; CDR3: CASSLDTNTGELFF
size: NA; D: TRBD2; J: TRBJ2-3; V: TRBV5-1; DNA: TGCGCCAGCAGCTTGGTAACTAGCGGGAGGGCCCCCAGTACAGATACGCAGTATTTT; CDR3: CASSLVTSGRAPSTDTQYF
size: once; D: NA; J: TRBJ2-7; V: TRBV5-5; DNA: TGTGCCAGCAGCTTGATGAGTGAGCAGTACTTC; CDR3: CASSLMSEQYF
size: NA; D: NA; J: TRBJ2-2; V: TRBV27; DNA: TGTGCCAGCAGTGTCGGGGGCCCCGGGGAGCTGTTTTTT; CDR3: CASSVGGPGELFF
size: NA; D: TRBD2; J: TRBJ2-7; V: TRBV6-1; DNA: TGTGCCAGCAGTGAATTGCTTGGGACTAGCGGGGAACTATTATCCTACGAGCAGTACTTC; CDR3: CASSELLGTSGELLSYEQYF
size: NA; D: NA; J: TRBJ2-1; V: TRBV28; DNA: TGTGCCAGCAGTTTGAGGGGTTCACTAAAACACAATGAGCAGTTCTTC; CDR3: CASSLRGSLKHNEQFF
size: NA; D: TRBD1; J: TRBJ2-5; V: TRBV11-2; DNA: TGTGCCAGCAGCTTAGGGAGACAGGGGGCAGGTGAGACCCAGTACTTC; CDR3: CASSLGRQGAGETQYF
size: NA; D: NA; J: TRBJ2-5; V: TRBV7-9; DNA: TGTGCCAGCAGCCCCGGGGTGGGGGGCGAAGAGACCCAGTACTTC; CDR3: CASSPGVGGEETQYF
size: once; D: TRBD1; J: TRBJ1-2; V: TRBV5-1; DNA: TGCGCCAGCAGCCCGAGCGGGACAGGTGGCTACACCTTC; CDR3: CASSPSGTGGYTF
size: NA; D: NA; J: TRBJ2-1; V: TRBV4-1; DNA: TGCGCCAGCAGCCAAGGTCAGGGCCAACTCTACAATGAGCAGTTCTTC; CDR3: CASSQGQGQLYNEQFF
size: once; D: TRBD1; J: TRBJ2-7; V: TRBV28; DNA: TGTGCCAGCAGTCCATGGACAGGGGCCTACGAGCAGTACTTC; CDR3: CASSPWTGAYEQYF
size: NA; D: TRBD2; J: TRBJ2-7; V: TRBV7-8; DNA: TGTGCCAGCAGCTTAGAGGCGGGAGGGGGTGAGCAGTACTTC; CDR3: CASSLEAGGGEQYF
size: NA; D: NA; J: TRBJ2-2; V: TRBV6-6; DNA: TGTGCCAGCAGCCCCGGGGTTAACACCGGGGAGCTGTTTTTT; CDR3: CASSPGVNTGELFF
size: NA; D: NA; J: TRBJ2-1; V: TRBV29-1; DNA: TGCAGCGTTGATAGGTTTGGCGAAAGCTCCTACAATGAGCAGTTCTTC; CDR3: CSVDRFGESSYNEQFF
size: NA; D: NA; J: TRBJ2-7; V: TRBV6-1; DNA: TGTGCCAGCAGTGAAGTTACGGGGTACGAGCAGTACTTC; CDR3: CASSEVTGYEQYF
size: NA; D: TRBD1; J: TRBJ2-4; V: TRBV29-1; DNA: TGCAGCGGTCAGGGGGCGGTCGAAAACATTCAGTACTTC; CDR3: CSGQGAVENIQYF
size: NA; D: TRBD1; J: TRBJ2-2; V: TRBV10-3; DNA: TGTGCCACCCTCCGGGACAGAAACACCGGGGAGCTGTTTTTT; CDR3: CATLRDRNTGELFF
size: NA; D: TRBD2; J: TRBJ2-7; V: TRBV5-4; DNA: TGTGCCAGCAGCTTTGGGGGGAGGGCCTACGAGCAGTACTTC; CDR3: CASSFGGRAYEQYF
size: NA; D: TRBD2; J: TRBJ2-2; V: TRBV28; DNA: TGTGCCAGCAGCCCCGGGGGAGGGGGGGAGCTGTTTTTT; CDR3: CASSPGGGGELFF
size: NA; D: TRBD2; J: TRBJ2-5; V: TRBV9; DNA: TGTGCCAGCAGCGTGTATAGCGGGAGAACGGAGACCCAGTACTTC; CDR3: CASSVYSGRTETQYF
size: NA; D: NA; J: TRBJ2-7; V: TRBV2; DNA: TGTGCCAGCAGCGACGGGAGACTAGCCTACGAGCAGTACTTC; CDR3: CASSDGRLAYEQYF
size: NA; D: NA; J: TRBJ2-7; V: TRBV25-1; DNA: TGTGCCAGCAGTCCCAGGGACCGCTTTGAGCAGTACTTC; CDR3: CASSPRDRFEQYF
size: NA; D: NA; J: TRBJ2-5; V: TRBV7-8; DNA: TGTGCCAGCAGCGAGGGCCAGACCCTAGAGACCCAGTACTTC; CDR3: CASSEGQTLETQYF
size: NA; D: TRBD1; J: TRBJ1-4; V: TRBV11-2; DNA: TGTGCCAGCAGGAAGACAGGGAGGAACGAAAAACTGTTTTTT; CDR3: CASRKTGRNEKLFF
size: NA; D: NA; J: TRBJ2-2; V: TRBV19; DNA: TGTGCCAGTGGGGGTTGGACCGGGGAGCTGTTTTTT; CDR3: CASGGWTGELFF
size: once; D: NA; J: TRBJ2-7; V: TRBV7-9; DNA: TGTGCCAGCAGCTCCGCAGGGATTTCCTACGAGCAGTACTTC; CDR3: CASSSAGISYEQYF
size: NA; D: NA; J: TRBJ2-1; V: TRBV5-1; DNA: TGCGCCAGCAGGGGTGGACAGAAGCAGTTCTTC; CDR3: CASRGGQKQFF
size: NA; D: TRBD2; J: TRBJ2-2; V: TRBV11-3; DNA: TGTGCCAGCAGCCCCCGGACTAGCGGGAGACCCGGGGAGCTGTTTTTT; CDR3: CASSPRTSGRPGELFF
size: NA; D: TRBD2; J: TRBJ2-7; V: TRBV7-2; DNA: TGTGCCAGCAGCTCTCCCTGGACTAGCGGGACCTACGAGCAGTACTTC; CDR3: CASSSPWTSGTYEQYF
size: NA; D: NA; J: TRBJ2-1; V: TRBV27; DNA: TGTGCCAGCAGGACACAGCTTAGCTCCTACAATGAGCAGTTCTTC; CDR3: CASRTQLSSYNEQFF
size: NA; D: TRBD2; J: TRBJ2-7; V: TRBV5-1; DNA: TGCGCCAGCAAGCTAGCGGAGCTCAACGAGCAGTACTTC; CDR3: CASKLAELNEQYF
size: NA; D: NA; J: TRBJ1-2; V: TRBV6-6; DNA: TGTGCCAGCAGTGGCAAACAGGGAGGCTATGGCTACACCTTC; CDR3: CASSGKQGGYGYTF
size: NA; D: NA; J: TRBJ1-4; V: TRBV5-6; DNA: TGTGCCAGCAGCCCCGGGACCTCCGTGTTTGAAAAACTGTTTTTT; CDR3: CASSPGTSVFEKLFF
size: NA; D: NA; J: TRBJ1-4; V: TRBV4-1; DNA: TGCGCCAGCAGCCAGTCCGCAGGGGTACTAGAAAAACTGTTTTTT; CDR3: CASSQSAGVLEKLFF